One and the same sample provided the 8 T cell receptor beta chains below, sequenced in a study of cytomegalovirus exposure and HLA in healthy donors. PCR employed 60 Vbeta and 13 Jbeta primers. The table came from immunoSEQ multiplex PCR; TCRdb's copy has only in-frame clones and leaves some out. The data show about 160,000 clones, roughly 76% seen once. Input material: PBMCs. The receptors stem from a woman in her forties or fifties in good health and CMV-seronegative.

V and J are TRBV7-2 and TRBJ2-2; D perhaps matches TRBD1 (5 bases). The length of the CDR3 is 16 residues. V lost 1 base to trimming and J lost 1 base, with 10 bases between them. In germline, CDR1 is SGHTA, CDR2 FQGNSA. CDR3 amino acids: CASSLVGAGNTGELFF. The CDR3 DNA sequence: TGTGCCAGCAGCTTAGTAGGGGCCGGGAACACCGGGGAGCTGTTTTTT.

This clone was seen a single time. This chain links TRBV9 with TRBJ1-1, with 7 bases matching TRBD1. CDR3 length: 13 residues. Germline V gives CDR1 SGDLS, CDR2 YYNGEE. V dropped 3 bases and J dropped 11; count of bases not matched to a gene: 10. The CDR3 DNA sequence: TGTGCCAGCAGCGCACAACCCACAGGGGCGGCTTTCTTT. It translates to CASSAQPTGAAFF.

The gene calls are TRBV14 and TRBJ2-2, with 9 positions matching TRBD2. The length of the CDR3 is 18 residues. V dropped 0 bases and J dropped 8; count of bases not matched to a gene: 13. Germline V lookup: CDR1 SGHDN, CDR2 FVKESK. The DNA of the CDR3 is TGTGCCAGCAGCCAAGATCTCACTAGCGGGTACGGTGCAGGGGAGCTGTTTTTT. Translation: CASSQDLTSGYGAGELFF.

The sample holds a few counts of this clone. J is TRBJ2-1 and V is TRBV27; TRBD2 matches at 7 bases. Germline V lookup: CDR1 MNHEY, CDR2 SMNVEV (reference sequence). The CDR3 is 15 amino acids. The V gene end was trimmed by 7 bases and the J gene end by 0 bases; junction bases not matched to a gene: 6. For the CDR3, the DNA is TGTGCCAGCAAGTCGCGGGGGAACTCCTACAATGAGCAGTTCTTC. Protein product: CASKSRGNSYNEQFF.

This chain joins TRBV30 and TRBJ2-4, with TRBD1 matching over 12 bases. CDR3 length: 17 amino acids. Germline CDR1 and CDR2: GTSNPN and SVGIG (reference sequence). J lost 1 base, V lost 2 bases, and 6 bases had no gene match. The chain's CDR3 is CAWSRDRGRVAKNIQYF. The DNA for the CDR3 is TGTGCCTGGAGTCGGGACAGGGGGCGGGTGGCCAAAAACATTCAGTACTTC.

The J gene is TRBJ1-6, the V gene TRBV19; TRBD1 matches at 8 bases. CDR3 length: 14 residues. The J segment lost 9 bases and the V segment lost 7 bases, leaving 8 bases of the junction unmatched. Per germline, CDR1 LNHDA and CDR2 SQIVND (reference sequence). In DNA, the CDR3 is TGTGCCAGTAAAACAGGGGGAATAGGTTCACCCCTCCACTTT. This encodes CASKTGGIGSPLHF.

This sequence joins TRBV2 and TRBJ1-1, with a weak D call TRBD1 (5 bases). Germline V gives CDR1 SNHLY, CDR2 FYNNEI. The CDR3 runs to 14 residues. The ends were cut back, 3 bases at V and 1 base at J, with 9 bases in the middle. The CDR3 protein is CASSDRQGNTEAFF. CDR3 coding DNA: TGTGCCAGCAGTGACAGGCAGGGGAACACTGAAGCTTTCTTT.

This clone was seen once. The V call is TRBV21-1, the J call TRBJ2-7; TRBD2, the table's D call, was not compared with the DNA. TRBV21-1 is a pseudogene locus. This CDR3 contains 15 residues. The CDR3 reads CASSKGREVSYEQYF. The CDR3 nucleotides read TGTGCCAGCAGCAAAGGGAGAGAGGTCTCCTACGAGCAGTACTTC.